Sequencing of this TCR beta chain was carried out in a study of T cells in localized non-small cell lung cancer (dated by TCRdb to about 2020). A note on the overall study: Comparing tumors with uninvolved tumor-adjacent lungs, the study looked at the T cell repertoires of roughly 250 patients with early-stage NSCLC. NSCLC patients had a mean age of roughly 66 years, and about 140 were male and about a hundred female. The cohort consisted of about 240 treatment-naive NSCLC patients whose localized lung tumors had been resected.

Uninvolved adjacent lung was obtained at least 2 cm from the tumor margin, and the absence of atypia was confirmed by two independent pathologists. At diagnosis, tumor, uninvolved tumor-adjacent lung and peripheral blood were collected and then preserved as a mix of FFPE and fresh-frozen material. TCR beta CDR3 regions were sequenced from DNA using the immunoSEQ Assay. In the authors' own workflow: T cell density was computed as TCR beta template counts normalized to usable DNA estimated by amplifying housekeeping genes. Richness was estimated using the preseqR package, with extrapolation to 400,000 templates for PBMC samples and to 120,000 templates for tissue samples. Clonality was defined by subtracting Pielou's evenness from one. Tissue-enriched TCRs were identified through differential abundance testing performed on productive amino-acid clonotypes, with a minimum total count of 5 and an alpha of 0.1. The Jaccard Index and the Morisita Overlap Index were used to measure how much the repertoires overlapped between compartments. GLIPH grouped TCR beta CDR3s together with public tetramer-defined viral CDR3s, and a viral motif had to include at least three viral sequences and also show V-gene enrichment. TCRdb holds this immuneACCESS table with in-frame rearrangements only. Some clones are missing; in checked studies, unresolved V genes explain under half, and the rest has no known cause. D and trimming come from the DNA, and the V and J calls and clone size come from that table. The sample table holds 1,500 to 2,000 clones, of which 24% were seen once. The ten most abundant clones make up under 20% of the sample.

This clone appeared a few times. Its antigen has not been determined. Base qualities are not at hand, and no much larger clone is one base apart. Here is what the overall study found, with its caveats: Because the study design was exploratory, TCR variables were selected using unadjusted p-values without false-discovery rate correction. Because multi-region tumor sequencing was not done, intratumor heterogeneity could not be ruled out. A median of 57 of the top 100 tumor clones were detected in paired uninvolved adjacent lung, and 25 to 35 of these tumor clones were also found among the top 100 clones of the paired uninvolved adjacent lung. Higher T cell density in blood was associated with longer overall survival, whereas higher clonality in adjacent lung was associated with shorter survival. Uninvolved tumor-adjacent lung showed the highest T cell clonality, higher than tumor, which suggests more focused antigenic responses in the adjacent lung.

The CDR3, from cysteine to phenylalanine, totals 15 residues. Of the read, only the CDR3 DNA is kept; its 45 bases are in frame from base 1. CDR1 SGHNT and CDR2 YENEEA are derived from the germline V gene. The trim is 2 bases for V and 3 bases for J, with a gap of 14 bases between the germline ends. The chain is encoded by TRBV11-3 joined to TRBJ2-7; a confident D gene designation cannot be given. This clonotype was sampled from a female donor over 55 with stage I lung adenocarcinoma. Sequences were derived from normal lung tissue next to the tumor, sampled before any cancer treatment. The bases are TGTGCCAGCAGCTTACGGGCCGCAGAAATCTACGAGCAGTACTTC. Its protein product is CASSLRAAEIYEQYF.